A single count supports the clone carrying this T cell receptor beta chain. V was pared by 2 bases and J by 6 bases, with 22 bases between. The CDR3 consists of 17 residues. CDR1 and CDR2 from the germline V gene are SGHAT and FQNNGV. This entry belongs to a study of T cell changes during pregnancy in multiple sclerosis. Libraries were prepared by immunoSEQ multiplex PCR; TCRdb keeps only in-frame clonotypes and omits some of them. This table holds about 56,000 clones, 92% found once. This material consisted of CD4+ T cells from peripheral blood mononuclear cells, taken in the second trimester of pregnancy. The TCR originated in a female donor with multiple sclerosis, enrolled in a pregnancy study. J is TRBJ1-2 and V is TRBV11-2; a possible D gene is TRBD1 (6 bases). The CDR3 DNA reads TGTGCCAGCAGCTTAAAGGGCAACAGGGCTGGTAGGGATGGCTACACCTTC. Protein sequence: CASSLKGNRAGRDGYTF.